The rows below give T cell receptor beta chains drawn from one sample of a study of early T cells in non-severe SARS-CoV-2 infection. TCRdb used MiXCR to reprocess the 5' RACE reads, holding one entry per CDR3 protein. The sample has more than 20,000 distinct CDR3 sequences; 4.5% to 5% are singletons. The sequencing input was whole blood. The source is an adult who was a healthcare worker with PCR-confirmed SARS-CoV-2 infection or an uninfected control (not recorded which). Each CDR3 is given with its conserved first and last residue. A D gene is named only where the DNA matches it firmly. Not all rows give a size; the values are once, few, many and, for expanded clones, a class.

few	TRBV6-5	TRBD1	TRBJ2-3	TGTGCCAGCAGTTACTCGGCAGGGGGAGTGAAAGATACGCAGTATTTT	CASSYSAGGVKDTQYF
medium-sized	TRBV6-2/TRBV6-3	.	TRBJ2-2	TGTGCCAGCAGGTGGCACAGACAGACCGGGGAGCTGTTTTTT	CASRWHRQTGELFF
medium-sized	TRBV7-3	TRBD1	TRBJ1-1	TGTGCCAGCAGCCCCGCGACAGGGCGGTTGCCCACTGAAGCTTTCTTT	CASSPATGRLPTEAFF
many	TRBV20-1	.	TRBJ1-6	TGCAGTGCTAGGGGGGGGGACCATTCACCCCTCCACTTT	CSARGGDHSPLHF
many	TRBV30	TRBD1	TRBJ2-3	TGTGCCTGGAACACAGGGGCGGATACGCAGTATTTT	CAWNTGADTQYF
.	TRBV6-6	TRBD2	TRBJ2-3	TGTGCCAGCAGTTATGTAGCGGGGGGGCGCACAGATACGCAGTATTTT	CASSYVAGGRTDTQYF
many	TRBV4-3	.	TRBJ1-2	TGCGCCAGCGGGTGTGGAAAAAACTATGGCTACACCTTC	CASGCGKNYGYTF
many	TRBV25-1	TRBD1	TRBJ2-3	TGTGCCAGCAGTCGAGACAGGGAGTACACAGATACGCAGTATTTT	CASSRDREYTDTQYF
few	TRBV19	TRBD1	TRBJ1-4	TGTGCCAGTAGCGGACAGGGGTCAGCTAATGAAAAACTGTTTTTT	CASSGQGSANEKLFF
.	TRBV9	TRBD2	TRBJ2-1	TGTGCCAGCAGCCCTGATAGCGGGAGTCAGAATGAGCAGTTCTTC	CASSPDSGSQNEQFF
many	TRBV20-1	.	TRBJ2-6	TGCAGTGCTAGTGCCACCTCTGGGGCCAACGTCCTGACTTTC	CSASATSGANVLTF
.	TRBV18	.	TRBJ1-3	TGTGCCAGCGGCGGTGCATCTGGAAACACCATATATTTT	CASGGASGNTIYF
few	TRBV20-1	.	TRBJ2-7	TGCAGTGCTGAGGGAGGTTACGAGCAGTACTTC	CSAEGGYEQYF
many	TRBV29-1	.	TRBJ2-5	TGCAGCGCCATCCTTTTTGGGTCTAAAGAGACCCAGTACTTC	CSAILFGSKETQYF
.	TRBV4-3	.	TRBJ1-6	TGCGCCAGCAGCCAAGCCAGAACAGTGAACGATAATTCACCCCTCCACTTT	CASSQARTVNDNSPLHF
.	TRBV1	.	TRBJ1-1	TGCACCAGCAGCCTCCCCCTTCGGGGGGCGGGGATGAACACTGAAGCTTTCTTT	CTSSLPLRGAGMNTEAFF
medium-sized	TRBV29-1	TRBD1	TRBJ2-3	TGCAGCGTTGAAGCGAACAGGGGTTCAGATACGCAGTATTTT	CSVEANRGSDTQYF
.	TRBV12-3/TRBV12-4	TRBD1	TRBJ2-7	TGTGCCAGCAGTTTAAGGACAGGGGCCGAGCAGTACTTC	CASSLRTGAEQYF
many	TRBV11-3	TRBD2	TRBJ2-1	TGTGCCAGCCAAGGAGAAGGCGGGGGGAATGAGCAGTTCTTC	CASQGEGGGNEQFF
medium-sized	TRBV3-1	TRBD2	TRBJ2-3	TGTGCCAGCAGCTCACCGGGACTACCTCAGGCGCAGTATTTT	CASSSPGLPQAQYF
many	TRBV10-3	.	TRBJ2-3	TGTGCCATCAGTGGATCGGGGGCCGAGACAGATACGCAGTATTTT	CAISGSGAETDTQYF
.	TRBV10-3	.	TRBJ2-7	TGTGCCATCAGTGACCGCGGTACCTACGAGCAGTACTTC	CAISDRGTYEQYF
few	TRBV5-1	TRBD2	TRBJ2-3	TGCGCCAGCAGCTTGCCTAGCGGGGGGGCGAGAGACACAGATACGCAGTATTTT	CASSLPSGGARDTDTQYF
many	TRBV20-1	.	TRBJ1-1	TGCAGTGCTACCACACAGGGTTTAGGGACTGAAGCTTTCTTT	CSATTQGLGTEAFF
.	TRBV7-9	.	TRBJ1-2	TGTGCCAGCAGCAACAATAACTATGGCTACACCTTC	CASSNNNYGYTF
.	TRBV12-3/TRBV12-4	.	TRBJ2-3	TGTGCCAGCAGTGATACAGGGTCGCAGTATTTT	CASSDTGSQYF
.	TRBV4-2	.	TRBJ2-5	TGTGCCAGCAGCCAAGATAACTGGGGGCCAGAGACCCAGTACTTC	CASSQDNWGPETQYF